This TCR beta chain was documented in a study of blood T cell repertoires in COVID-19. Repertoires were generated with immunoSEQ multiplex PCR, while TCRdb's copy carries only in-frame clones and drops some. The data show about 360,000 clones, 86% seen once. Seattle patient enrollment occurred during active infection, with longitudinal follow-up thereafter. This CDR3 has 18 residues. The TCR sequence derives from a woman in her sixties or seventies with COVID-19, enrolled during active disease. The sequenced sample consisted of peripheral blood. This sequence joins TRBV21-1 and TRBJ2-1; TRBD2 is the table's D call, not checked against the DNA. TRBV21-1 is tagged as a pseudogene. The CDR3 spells CASSKVAGGPLSYNEQFF. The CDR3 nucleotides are TGTGCCAGCAGCAAAGTAGCGGGGGGGCCCCTCTCCTACAATGAGCAGTTCTTC.